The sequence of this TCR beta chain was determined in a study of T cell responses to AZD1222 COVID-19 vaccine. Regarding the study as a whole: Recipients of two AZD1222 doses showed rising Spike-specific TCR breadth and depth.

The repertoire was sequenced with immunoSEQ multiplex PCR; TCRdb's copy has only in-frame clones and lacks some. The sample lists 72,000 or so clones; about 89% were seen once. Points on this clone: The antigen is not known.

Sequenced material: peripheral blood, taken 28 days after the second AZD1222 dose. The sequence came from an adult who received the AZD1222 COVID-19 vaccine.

The CDR3 DNA reads as TGTGCCAGCAGCTTCCAAGAGACCCAGTACTTC. Residues: CASSFQETQYF. This chain joins TRBV11-1 and TRBJ2-5; the D is unclear. Germline V gene lookup returns CDR1 SGHAT and CDR2 FQDESV (reference sequence). This CDR3 is 11 amino acids long. The germline V and J ends were trimmed by 3 bases and 1 base, with 0 bases remaining between them.